The 20 T cell receptor beta chains below were found in one sample sequenced in a study of cytomegalovirus exposure and HLA in healthy donors. Assay: immunoSEQ multiplex PCR; the TCRdb copy retains only in-frame clones and omits some. The sample contains almost 70,000 clones, nearly 96% of which appear only once. Sequenced sample: PBMCs. The receptors here all came from a woman between 18 and 29 years old in good health and CMV-seropositive.

V and J are TRBV6-8 and TRBJ2-7; 8 nucleotides agree with TRBD2. Germline CDR1 is MNHGY and CDR2 is SAAAGT. Germline trimming cut 0 bases from V and 2 bases from J; bases unmatched to any gene: 15. The CDR3 spans 19 residues. As DNA, the CDR3 is TGTGCCAGCAGTTACTCCATTTCCAGCGGGAGAGCCCAAACCTACGAGCAGTACTTC. This translates into CASSYSISSGRAQTYEQYF.

The V gene is TRBV15, the J gene TRBJ2-3; D is possibly TRBD2 (5 bases). This CDR3 has 14 residues. Looked up from germline, CDR1 is LNHNV and CDR2 is YYDKDF (reference sequence). The V gene lost 1 base and the J gene lost 3 bases, with 8 bases spanning the gap. The CDR3 region is CATSRVRGTDTQYF. The CDR3 nucleotides read TGTGCCACCAGCAGAGTGCGCGGGACAGATACGCAGTATTTT.

This rearrangement joins TRBV7-3 to TRBJ2-2; 11 positions agree with TRBD2. Germline V CDR1 and CDR2: SGHTA, FQGTGA. The CDR3 runs to 17 residues. After removal of 5 bases from V and 0 bases from J, the junction contained 5 bases not matched to a gene. CDR3 coding DNA: TGTGCCAGCAGCCCCGGGACTAGCGGCACGAACACCGGGGAGCTGTTTTTT. Amino acid sequence: CASSPGTSGTNTGELFF. The entire variable domain, with the rest obtained from reference TRBV7-3 and TRBJ2-2, is as follows: GAGVSQTPSNKVTEKGKYVELRCDPISGHTALYWYRQSLGQGPEFLIYFQGTGAADDSGLPNDRFFAVRPEGSVSTLKIQRTERGDSAVYLCASSPGTSGTNTGELFFGEGSRLTVL.

J is TRBJ2-7 and V is TRBV28; 9 bases are a match to TRBD1. Germline lookup yields CDR1 MDHEN and CDR2 SYDVKM. Germline trimming cut 4 bases from V and 7 bases from J; bases unmatched to any gene: 11. CDR3 length: 15 amino acids. CDR3 protein: CASSSPGTGFGEQYF. The CDR3 DNA follows: TGTGCCAGCAGTTCCCCCGGGACAGGGTTTGGAGAGCAGTACTTC.

CDR3 amino acids: CASSVTTGMGYEQYF. CDR3 coding DNA: TGTGCCAGCAGCGTAACCACAGGGATGGGATACGAGCAGTACTTC. J is TRBJ2-7 and V is TRBV9; a weak D match, TRBD1 (6 bases). The CDR3 spans 15 residues. V lost 1 base and J lost 4, with 15 bases in between. From germline, CDR1 is SGDLS and CDR2 YYNGEE.

The rearrangement uses TRBV7-3 and TRBJ1-2; TRBD1 agrees at 12 bases. Losses at the gene ends were 3 bases for V and 3 bases for J; bases not matched to a gene: 11. The CDR3 is made up of 18 amino acids. Per germline, CDR1 SGHTA and CDR2 FQGTGA. CDR3 sequence reads: CASSFIRDRGQSDYGYTF. Here the CDR3 DNA reads TGTGCCAGCAGCTTCATCCGGGACAGGGGGCAGTCAGACTATGGCTACACCTTC.

The chain carries TRBV19 and TRBJ2-5, with D possibly TRBD2 on 7 matching bases. From germline, CDR1 is LNHDA and CDR2 SQIVND (reference sequence). The germline V and J ends were trimmed by 3 bases and 2 bases, with 13 bases remaining between them. CDR3 length: 15 amino acids. This CDR3 reads CASSIQGGGQETQYF. In nucleotides, the CDR3 is TGTGCCAGTAGTATTCAGGGAGGGGGACAAGAGACCCAGTACTTC.

The chain links TRBV28 to TRBJ2-3; TRBD2 is a possible D gene (5 bases). The CDR3 is 13 amino acids. The ends were cut back, 6 bases at V and 0 bases at J, with 7 bases in the middle. The germline gives CDR1 MDHEN, CDR2 SYDVKM. The CDR3 DNA sequence: TGTGCCAGCAGGCGAGGGAGCACAGATACGCAGTATTTT. Translating it yields CASRRGSTDTQYF.

The CDR3: CASSPGTDSYEQYF. The CDR3, as DNA: TGTGCCAGCTCCCCGGGGACAGACTCCTACGAGCAGTACTTC. This chain links TRBV18 with TRBJ2-7, with 7 bases aligning to TRBD1. V lost 6 bases to trimming and J lost 0 bases; unmatched junction nucleotides: 5. Germline CDR1 is KGHSH and CDR2 is LQKENI. This CDR3 has 14 residues.

The gene calls are TRBV19 and TRBJ1-4; D gene unclear. The CDR3 spans 15 residues. The V gene's germline CDR1 is LNHDA and CDR2 SQIVND (reference sequence). V was cut by 1 base and J by 0 bases, with 6 bases left in between. The CDR3 loop reads CASSIGGATNEKLFF. CDR3 bases: TGTGCCAGTAGTATAGGGGGAGCAACTAATGAAAAACTGTTTTTT.

The rearrangement uses TRBV30 and TRBJ2-3, with 12 nucleotides matching TRBD2. Germline CDR1 and CDR2: GTSNPN and SVGIG (reference sequence). CDR3 size: 16 residues. V was clipped by 7 bases and J by 2 bases; unmatched bases: 10. The CDR3 reads CASNNGLAGSTDTQYF. In DNA form, the CDR3 reads TGTGCCTCAAATAACGGACTAGCGGGGTCCACAGATACGCAGTATTTT.

This chain links TRBV7-3 with TRBJ2-4; 12 bases map to TRBD2. The germline gives CDR1 SGHTA, CDR2 FQGTGA. The length of the CDR3 is 16 residues. Germline trimming cut 1 base from V and 5 bases from J; bases unmatched to any gene: 3. CDR3 amino acids: CASSLSTSGRQNIQYF. The CDR3 DNA follows: TGTGCCAGCAGCTTAAGTACTAGCGGGAGGCAAAACATTCAGTACTTC.

This chain uses TRBV7-2 with TRBJ1-2; D not resolved. This CDR3 is built from 13 residues. Germline V gene sequence: CDR1 SGHTA, CDR2 FQGNSA. Trimming left V 5 bases short and J 7 bases short, with 14 bases between. CDR3 sequence: CASSPAWETGYTF. CDR3 coding DNA: TGTGCCAGCAGCCCTGCTTGGGAGACTGGCTACACCTTC. Filled out from reference TRBV7-2 and TRBJ1-2, the complete variable domain reads GAGVSQSPSNKVTEKGKDVELRCDPISGHTALYWYRQSLGQGLEFLIYFQGNSAPDKSGLPSDRFSAERTGGSVSTLTIQRTQQEDSAVYLCASSPAWETGYTFGSGTRLTVV.

The count of this clone is one. The rearrangement uses TRBV28 and TRBJ2-2; no clear D. Looked up from germline, CDR1 is MDHEN and CDR2 is SYDVKM. CDR3 length equals 14 residues. With 5 bases removed from V and 0 bases from J, the gap between germline ends came to 7 bases. The DNA for the CDR3 is TGTGCCAGCAGTGCGCGCCCGAACACCGGGGAGCTGTTTTTT. Translation: CASSARPNTGELFF.

This clone has just one count. This chain uses TRBV28 with TRBJ2-4; 10 bases match TRBD2. Trimming at V came to 1 base and at J to 8 bases, leaving 8 bases not matched to a gene. CDR3 length: 16 residues. The germline gives CDR1 MDHEN, CDR2 SYDVKM. This CDR3 is CASSLFLLAGGDIQYF. As DNA, the CDR3 is TGTGCCAGCAGTTTATTCCTATTAGCGGGAGGTGACATTCAGTACTTC.

The rearrangement uses TRBV4-3 and TRBJ2-1; D may be TRBD1 (5 bases). CDR3 length equals 13 residues. The V gene lost 3 bases and the J gene lost 4 bases, with 7 bases spanning the gap. Germline CDR1 and CDR2: LGHNA and YSLEER. The CDR3 region has the DNA TGCGCCAGCAGCCATCCAGGGTACAATGAGCAGTTCTTC. Amino acid sequence: CASSHPGYNEQFF.

The genes are TRBV30 and TRBJ2-1; unclear D gene. The V gene lost 4 bases and the J gene lost 4 bases, with 5 bases spanning the gap. The CDR3 extends over 11 amino acids. CDR1 and CDR2 from the germline V gene are GTSNPN and SVGIG (reference sequence). Here the CDR3 reads CAWTVYNEQFF. In nucleotides, the CDR3 is TGTGCCTGGACAGTTTACAATGAGCAGTTCTTC.

The gene calls are TRBV11-2 and TRBJ2-1; 7 bases are shared with TRBD2. The germline CDR1 and CDR2 sequences are SGHAT and FQNNGV. V was pared by 5 bases and J by 3 bases, with 10 bases of the junction left unmatched. The length of the CDR3 is 16 residues. The CDR3 DNA is TGTGCCAGCAGCCCTCTAGCTAGCGGTCTCTACAATGAGCAGTTCTTC. It codes for CASSPLASGLYNEQFF.

The chain carries TRBV28 and TRBJ1-5, with no clear D. This CDR3 spans 11 amino acids. Germline CDR1 MDHEN, CDR2 SYDVKM. V was clipped by 4 bases and J by 15 bases, with 13 bases between them. CDR3 sequence (DNA): TGTGCCAGCAGTTCTACACAGTTGCTGCATTTT. Its protein product is CASSSTQLLHF.

This sequence joins TRBV19 and TRBJ2-1, with TRBD2 identical over 9 bases. The CDR3 sequence is 15 residues long. Germline assignment: CDR1 LNHDA and CDR2 SQIVND (reference sequence). With V trimmed by 5 bases and J by 8 bases, 10 bases remained unmatched. CDR3 sequence reads: CASSSLAGGRDEQFF. CDR3 nucleotide sequence: TGTGCCAGTAGTTCCTTGGCGGGAGGGCGGGATGAGCAGTTCTTC.